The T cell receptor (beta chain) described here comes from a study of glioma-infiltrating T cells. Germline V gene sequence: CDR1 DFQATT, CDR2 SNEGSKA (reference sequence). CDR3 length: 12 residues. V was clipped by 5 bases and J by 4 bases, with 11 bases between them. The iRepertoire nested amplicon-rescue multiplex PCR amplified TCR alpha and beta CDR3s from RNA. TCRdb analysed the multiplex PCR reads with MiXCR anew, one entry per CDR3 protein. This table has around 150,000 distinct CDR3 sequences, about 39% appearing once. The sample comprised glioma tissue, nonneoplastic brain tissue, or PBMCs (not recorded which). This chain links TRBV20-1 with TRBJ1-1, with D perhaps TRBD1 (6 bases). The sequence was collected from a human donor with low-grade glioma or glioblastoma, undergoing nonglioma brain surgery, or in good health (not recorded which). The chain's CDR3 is CSALRQATEAFF. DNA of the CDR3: TGCAGTGCTCTCAGACAGGCCACTGAAGCTTTCTTT.